These T cell receptor beta chains were read from a single sample in a study of blood T cell repertoires in COVID-19. The method was immunoSEQ multiplex PCR; TCRdb's version includes in-frame clones alone and lacks a portion of them. Seen here are approximately 93,000 clones, about nine tenths observed once, and the top ten hold roughly 0.51%. Sample: peripheral blood. These TCRs come from a man between 60 and 75 years old with acute or convalescent COVID-19. The CDR3 runs from the conserved cysteine through the conserved F or W. D genes are given only for firm matches. Expanded clones are given a class, and other clones once, few, many or no size at all.

>TRBJ1-1|TRBV5-4|.|14|.
CASSLEQVYTEAFF
TGTGCCAGCAGCTTGGAACAGGTATACACTGAAGCTTTCTTT
>TRBJ1-6|TRBV2|.|16|.
CASSGNGVVLNSPLHF
TGTGCCAGCAGTGGAAACGGGGTCGTCCTCAATTCACCCCTCCACTTT
>TRBJ1-2|TRBV5-6|TRBD1|14|.
CASSLGQGNYGYTF
TGTGCCAGCAGCTTGGGACAGGGGAACTATGGCTACACCTTC
>TRBJ2-4|TRBV27|TRBD2|14|.
CASRDLRAGVIQYF
TGTGCCAGCAGGGACTTAAGGGCGGGGGTCATTCAGTACTTC
>TRBJ1-2|TRBV19|TRBD1|13|.
CASTPDRGGGYTF
TGTGCCAGTACCCCAGACAGGGGGGGTGGCTACACCTTC
>TRBJ1-2|TRBV6-1|TRBD1|15|.
CASSEDRFPFYGYTF
TGTGCCAGCAGTGAGGACAGGTTCCCTTTTTATGGCTACACCTTC
>TRBJ1-1|TRBV5-1|TRBD1|15|.
CASSERTGLDTEAFF
TGCGCCAGCAGCGAGAGGACAGGGTTGGACACTGAAGCTTTCTTT
>TRBJ2-6|TRBV5-1|TRBD1|17|.
CASTQGAESSGANVLTF
TGCGCCAGCACCCAGGGGGCTGAGAGCTCTGGGGCCAACGTCCTGACTTTC
>TRBJ2-3|TRBV27|.|13|.
CASSSTSTDTQYF
TGTGCCAGCAGTTCTACTAGCACAGATACGCAGTATTTT
>TRBJ2-7|TRBV5-1|TRBD1|13|once
CASSFGTGSEQYF
TGCGCCAGCAGTTTTGGGACAGGGAGCGAGCAGTACTTC
>TRBJ1-5|TRBV6-1|TRBD1|17|.
CASSEEVPGGGYQPQHF
TGTGCCAGCAGTGAAGAGGTCCCAGGGGGCGGATATCAGCCCCAGCATTTT
>TRBJ1-1|TRBV13|.|14|.
CASSLGPRRTEAFF
TGTGCCAGCAGCCTAGGGCCTAGACGGACTGAAGCTTTCTTT
>TRBJ2-3|TRBV15|TRBD1|16|few
CATSPRQGSGTDTQYF
TGTGCCACCAGCCCTCGACAGGGGTCAGGCACAGATACGCAGTATTTT
>TRBJ2-1|TRBV5-1|.|15|.
CASRVEASSYNEQFF
TGCGCCAGCAGGGTTGAAGCTAGCTCCTACAATGAGCAGTTCTTC